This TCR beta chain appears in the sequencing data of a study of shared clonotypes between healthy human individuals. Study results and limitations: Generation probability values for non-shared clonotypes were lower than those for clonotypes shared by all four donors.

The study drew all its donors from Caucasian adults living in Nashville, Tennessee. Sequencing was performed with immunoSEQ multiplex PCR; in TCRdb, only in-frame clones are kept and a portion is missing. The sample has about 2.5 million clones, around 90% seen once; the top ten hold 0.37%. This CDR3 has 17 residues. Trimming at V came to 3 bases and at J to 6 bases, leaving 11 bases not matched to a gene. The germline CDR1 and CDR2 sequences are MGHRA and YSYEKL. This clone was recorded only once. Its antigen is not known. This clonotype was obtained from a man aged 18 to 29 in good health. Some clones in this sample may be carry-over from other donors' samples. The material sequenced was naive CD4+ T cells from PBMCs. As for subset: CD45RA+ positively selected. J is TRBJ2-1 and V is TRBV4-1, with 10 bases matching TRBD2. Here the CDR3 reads CASSQGLLAGVGNEQFF. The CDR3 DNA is TGCGCCAGCAGCCAGGGCCTGCTAGCGGGAGTAGGCAATGAGCAGTTCTTC.